This T cell receptor (beta chain) came from a study of blood T cell repertoires in COVID-19. At the level of the study: Collection of acute and convalescent COVID-19 samples took place in the United States, Italy and Spain.

This CDR3 contains 13 residues. The germline gives CDR1 SGHVS, CDR2 FQNEAQ. The V end lost 1 base, the J end lost 6 bases, and 10 bases lay between the germline ends. Per the study methods: Amplification of reference gene primers provided the estimated nucleated cell counts. Clones were read by immunoSEQ multiplex PCR, and TCRdb kept only the in-frame ones, dropping some. Clonal size and the V and J genes are those of that table, whereas D and trimming came from the DNA. The sample comprises around 100,000 clones, about four fifths of which are singletons, and about a quarter rests with the top ten. This clone occurred a few times.

Sequenced input: peripheral blood. This sequence originates from a human donor in a cohort sampled during active COVID-19. V is TRBV7-8 and J is TRBJ2-7; TRBD1 might be the D (5 bases). The CDR3 region is CASSLGAGIEQYF. DNA of the CDR3: TGTGCCAGCAGCTTAGGAGCAGGGATCGAGCAGTACTTC.